This T cell receptor (beta chain) was identified in a study of cytomegalovirus exposure and HLA in healthy donors. Regarding the study as a whole: It was reported that the classifier diagnosed cytomegalovirus status with high specificity and sensitivity in both the original and validation cohorts. There were over 150 TCR beta chains listed as cytomegalovirus-associated. Accurate prediction of HLA-A and HLA-B alleles (for most subjects) was reportedly achieved from TCR beta sequences. Immune exposure data for these donors was limited to CMV serostatus.

The PCR made use of 60 Vbeta and 13 Jbeta primers. Assay: immunoSEQ multiplex PCR; the TCRdb copy retains only in-frame clones and omits some. Of 130,000 to 150,000 clones listed, roughly four fifths were seen once; the top ten hold under 10%. With respect to this clone: The antigen is undetermined. One junction end does not reproduce the germline sequence, and a read error may be involved.

The CDR3 runs to 13 residues. Germline CDR1 reads SEHNR; CDR2 reads FQNEAQ (reference sequence). Sample: PBMCs. The chain combines TRBV7-9 with TRBJ2-1, with a possible D match to TRBD2 (6 bases). The sequence derives from an older woman in good health and CMV-seropositive. The CDR3 DNA reads TGTGCCAGCAGCCGGGACTCCAACAATGAGCAGTTCTTC. Protein: CASSRDSNNEQFF. Variable domain in full (rest from reference TRBV7-9 and TRBJ2-1): DTGVSQNPRHKITKRGQNVTFRCDPISEHNRLYWYRQTLGQGPEFLTYFQNEAQLEKSRLLSDRFSAERPKGSFSTLEIQRTEQGDSAMYLCASSRDSNNEQFFGPGTRLTVL.